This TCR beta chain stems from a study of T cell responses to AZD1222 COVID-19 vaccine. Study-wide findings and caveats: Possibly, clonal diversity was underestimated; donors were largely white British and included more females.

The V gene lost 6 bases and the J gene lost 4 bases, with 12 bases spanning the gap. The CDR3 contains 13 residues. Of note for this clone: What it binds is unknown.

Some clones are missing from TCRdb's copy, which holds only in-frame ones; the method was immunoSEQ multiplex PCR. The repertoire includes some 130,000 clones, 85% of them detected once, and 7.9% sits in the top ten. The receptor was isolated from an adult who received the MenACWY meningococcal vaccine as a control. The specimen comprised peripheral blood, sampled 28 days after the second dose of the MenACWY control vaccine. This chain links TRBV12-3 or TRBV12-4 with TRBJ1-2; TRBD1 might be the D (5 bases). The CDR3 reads CASSPGGTYGYTF. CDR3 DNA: TGTGCCAGCAGCCCGGGGGGGACCTATGGCTACACCTTC.